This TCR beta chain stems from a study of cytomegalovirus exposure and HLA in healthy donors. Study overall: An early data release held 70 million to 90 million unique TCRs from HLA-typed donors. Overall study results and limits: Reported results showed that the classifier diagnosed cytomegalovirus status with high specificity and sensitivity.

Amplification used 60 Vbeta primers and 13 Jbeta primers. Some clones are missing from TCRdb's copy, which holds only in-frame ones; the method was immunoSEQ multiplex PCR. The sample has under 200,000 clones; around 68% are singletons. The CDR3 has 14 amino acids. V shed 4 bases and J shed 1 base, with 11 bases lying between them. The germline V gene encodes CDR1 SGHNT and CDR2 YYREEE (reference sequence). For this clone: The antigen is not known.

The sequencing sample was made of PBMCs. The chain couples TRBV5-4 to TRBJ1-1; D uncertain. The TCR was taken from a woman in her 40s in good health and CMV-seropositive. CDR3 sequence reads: CASSRATENTEAFF. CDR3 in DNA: TGTGCCAGCAGCCGAGCTACAGAGAACACTGAAGCTTTCTTT.